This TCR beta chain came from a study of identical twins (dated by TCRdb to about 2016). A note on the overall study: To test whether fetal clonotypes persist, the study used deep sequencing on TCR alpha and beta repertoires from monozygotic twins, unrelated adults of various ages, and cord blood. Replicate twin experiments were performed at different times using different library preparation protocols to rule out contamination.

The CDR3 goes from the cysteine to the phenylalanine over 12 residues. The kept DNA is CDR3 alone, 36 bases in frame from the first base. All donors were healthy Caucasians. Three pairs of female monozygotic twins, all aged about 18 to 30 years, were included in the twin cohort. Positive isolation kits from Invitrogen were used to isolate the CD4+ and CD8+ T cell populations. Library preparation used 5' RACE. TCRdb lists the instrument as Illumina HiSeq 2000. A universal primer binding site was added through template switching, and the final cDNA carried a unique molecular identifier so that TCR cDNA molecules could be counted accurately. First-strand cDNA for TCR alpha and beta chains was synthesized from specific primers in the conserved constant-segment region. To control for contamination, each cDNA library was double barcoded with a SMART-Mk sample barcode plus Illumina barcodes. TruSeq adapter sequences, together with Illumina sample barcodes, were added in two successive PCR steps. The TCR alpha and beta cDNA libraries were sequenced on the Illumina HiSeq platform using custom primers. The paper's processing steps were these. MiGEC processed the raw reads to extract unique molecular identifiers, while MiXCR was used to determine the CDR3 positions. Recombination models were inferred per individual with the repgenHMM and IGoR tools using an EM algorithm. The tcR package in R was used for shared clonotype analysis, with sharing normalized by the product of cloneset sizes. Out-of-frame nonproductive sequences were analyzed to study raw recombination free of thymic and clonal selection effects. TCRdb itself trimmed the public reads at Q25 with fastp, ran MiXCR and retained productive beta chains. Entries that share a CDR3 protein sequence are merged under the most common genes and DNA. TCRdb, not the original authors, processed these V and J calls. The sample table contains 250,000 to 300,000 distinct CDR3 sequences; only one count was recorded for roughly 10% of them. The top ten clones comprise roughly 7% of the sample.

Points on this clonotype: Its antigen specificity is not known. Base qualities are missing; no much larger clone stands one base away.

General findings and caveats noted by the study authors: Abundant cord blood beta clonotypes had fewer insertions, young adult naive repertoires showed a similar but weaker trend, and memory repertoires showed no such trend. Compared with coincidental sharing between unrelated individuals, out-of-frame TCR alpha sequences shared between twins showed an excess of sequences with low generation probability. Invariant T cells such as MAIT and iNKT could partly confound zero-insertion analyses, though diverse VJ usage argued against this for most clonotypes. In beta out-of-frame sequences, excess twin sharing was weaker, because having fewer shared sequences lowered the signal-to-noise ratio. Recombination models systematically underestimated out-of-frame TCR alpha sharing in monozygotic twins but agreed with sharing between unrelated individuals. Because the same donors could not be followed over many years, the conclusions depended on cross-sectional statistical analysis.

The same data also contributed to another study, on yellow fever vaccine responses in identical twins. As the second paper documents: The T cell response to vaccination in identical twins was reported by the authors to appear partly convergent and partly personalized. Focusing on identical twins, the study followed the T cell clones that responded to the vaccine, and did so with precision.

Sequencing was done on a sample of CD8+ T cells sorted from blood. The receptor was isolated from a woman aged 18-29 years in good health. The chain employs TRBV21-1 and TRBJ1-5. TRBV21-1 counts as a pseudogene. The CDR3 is CASSKRREPQHF. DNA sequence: TGTGCCAGCAGCAAAAGGCGGGAGCCCCAGCATTTT.